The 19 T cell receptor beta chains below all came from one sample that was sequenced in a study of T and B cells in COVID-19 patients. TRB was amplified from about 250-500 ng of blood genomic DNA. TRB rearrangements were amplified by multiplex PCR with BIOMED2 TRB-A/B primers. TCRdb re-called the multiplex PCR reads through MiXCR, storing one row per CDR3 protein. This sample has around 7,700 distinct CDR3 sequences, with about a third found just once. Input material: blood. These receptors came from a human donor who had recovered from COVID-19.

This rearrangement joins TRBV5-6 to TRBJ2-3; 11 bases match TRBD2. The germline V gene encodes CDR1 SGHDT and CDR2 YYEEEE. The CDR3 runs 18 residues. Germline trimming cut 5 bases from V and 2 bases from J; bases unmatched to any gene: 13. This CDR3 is CASRTLAGGPLYTDTQYF. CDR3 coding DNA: TGTGCCAGCAGAACCTTAGCGGGGGGGCCTCTATACACAGATACGCAGTATTTT. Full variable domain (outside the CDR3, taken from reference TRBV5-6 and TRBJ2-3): DAGVTQSPTHLIKTRGQQVTLRCSPKSGHDTVSWYQQALGQGPQFIFQYYEEEERQRGNFPDRFSGHQFPNYSSELNVNALLLGDSALYLCASRTLAGGPLYTDTQYFGPGTRLTVL.

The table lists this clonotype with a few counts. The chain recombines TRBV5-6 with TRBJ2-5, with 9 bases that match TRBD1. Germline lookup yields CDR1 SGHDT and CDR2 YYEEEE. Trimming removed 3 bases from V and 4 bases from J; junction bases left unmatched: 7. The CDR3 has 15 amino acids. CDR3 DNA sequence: TGTGCCAGCAGCTACCCGGACAGGGGTGGAGAGACCCAGTACTTC. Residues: CASSYPDRGGETQYF. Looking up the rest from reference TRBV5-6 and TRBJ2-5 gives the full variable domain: DAGVTQSPTHLIKTRGQQVTLRCSPKSGHDTVSWYQQALGQGPQFIFQYYEEEERQRGNFPDRFSGHQFPNYSSELNVNALLLGDSALYLCASSYPDRGGETQYFGPGTRLLVL.

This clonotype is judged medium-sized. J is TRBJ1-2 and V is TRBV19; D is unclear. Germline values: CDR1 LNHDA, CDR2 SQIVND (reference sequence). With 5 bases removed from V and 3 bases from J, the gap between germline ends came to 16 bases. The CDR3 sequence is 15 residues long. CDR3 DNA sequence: TGTGCCAGTAGTCCCCCGAGAGGGTCCCACTATGGCTACACCTTC. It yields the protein CASSPPRGSHYGYTF.

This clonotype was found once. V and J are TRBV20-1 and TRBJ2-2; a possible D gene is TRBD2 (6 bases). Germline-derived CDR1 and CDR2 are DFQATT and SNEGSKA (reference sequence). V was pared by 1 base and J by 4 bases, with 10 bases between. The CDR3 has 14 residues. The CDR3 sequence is CSARVGSGTGELFF. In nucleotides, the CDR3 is TGCAGTGCTAGAGTGGGTAGCGGCACCGGGGAGCTGTTTTTT.

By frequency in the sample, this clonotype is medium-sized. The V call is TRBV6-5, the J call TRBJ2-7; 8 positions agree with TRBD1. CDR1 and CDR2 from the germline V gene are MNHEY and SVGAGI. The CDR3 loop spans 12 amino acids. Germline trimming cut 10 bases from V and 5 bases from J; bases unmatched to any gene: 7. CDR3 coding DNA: TGTGCCACCTTCGGGACAGGTAACGAGCAGTACTTC. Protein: CATFGTGNEQYF.

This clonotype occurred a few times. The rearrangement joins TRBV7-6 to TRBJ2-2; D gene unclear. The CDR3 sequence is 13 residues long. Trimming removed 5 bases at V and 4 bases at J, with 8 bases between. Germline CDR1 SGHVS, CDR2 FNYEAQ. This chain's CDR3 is CASSPHPTGELFF. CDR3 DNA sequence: TGTGCCAGCAGCCCACACCCCACCGGGGAGCTGTTTTTT.

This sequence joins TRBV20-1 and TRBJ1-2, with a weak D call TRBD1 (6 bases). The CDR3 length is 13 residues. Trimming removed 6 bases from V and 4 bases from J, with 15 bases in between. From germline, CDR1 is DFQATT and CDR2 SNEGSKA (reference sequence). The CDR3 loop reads CSAQGRRGYGYTF. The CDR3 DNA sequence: TGCAGTGCCCAGGGGCGTAGGGGCTATGGCTACACCTTC.

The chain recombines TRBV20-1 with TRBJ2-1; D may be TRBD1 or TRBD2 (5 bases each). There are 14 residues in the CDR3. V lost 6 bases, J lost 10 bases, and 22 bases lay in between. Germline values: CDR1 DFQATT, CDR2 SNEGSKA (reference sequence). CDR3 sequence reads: CSAWGEGSSYEQFF. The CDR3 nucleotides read TGCAGTGCCTGGGGAGAGGGGAGCTCCTACGAGCAGTTCTTC.

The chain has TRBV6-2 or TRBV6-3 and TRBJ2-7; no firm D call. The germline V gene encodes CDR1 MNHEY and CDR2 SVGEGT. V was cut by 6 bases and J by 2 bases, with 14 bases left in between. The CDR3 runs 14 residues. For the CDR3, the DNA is TGTGCCAGCAGAGATCCTGGATCCACCTACGAGCAGTACTTC. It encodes CASRDPGSTYEQYF.

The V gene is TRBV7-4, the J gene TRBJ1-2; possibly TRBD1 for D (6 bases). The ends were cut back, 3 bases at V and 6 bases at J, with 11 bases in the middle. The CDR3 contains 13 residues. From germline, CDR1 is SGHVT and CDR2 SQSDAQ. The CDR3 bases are TGTGCCAGCAGCTTCGTTAGGGACAATGGCTACACCTTC. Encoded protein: CASSFVRDNGYTF. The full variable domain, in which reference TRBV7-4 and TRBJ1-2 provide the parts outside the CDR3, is GAGVSQSPRYKVAKRGRDVALRCDSISGHVTLYWYRQTLGQGSEVLTYSQSDAQRDKSGRPSGRFSAERPERSVSTLKIQRTEQGDSAVYLCASSFVRDNGYTFGSGTRLTVV.

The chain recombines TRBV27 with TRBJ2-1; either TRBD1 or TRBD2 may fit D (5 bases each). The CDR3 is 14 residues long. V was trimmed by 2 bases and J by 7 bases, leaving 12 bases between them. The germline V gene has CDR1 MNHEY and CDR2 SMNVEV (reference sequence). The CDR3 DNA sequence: TGTGCCAGCAGTTTAACACGGGACGGTAATGAGCAGTTCTTC. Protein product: CASSLTRDGNEQFF.

CDR3 region: CASSQEKEQYF. CDR3 bases: TGTGCCAGCAGCCAAGAAAAAGAGCAGTACTTC. This chain connects TRBV4-2 to TRBJ2-7, with D unclear. The CDR3 runs to 11 residues. The V end lost 0 bases, the J end lost 7 bases, and 4 bases lay between the germline ends. Per the germline V gene, CDR1 is LGHNA and CDR2 is YNFKEQ.

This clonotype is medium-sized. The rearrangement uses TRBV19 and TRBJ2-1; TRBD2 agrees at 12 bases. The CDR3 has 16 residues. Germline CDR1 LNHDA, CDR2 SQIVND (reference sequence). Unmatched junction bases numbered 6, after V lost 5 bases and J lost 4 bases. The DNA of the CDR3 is TGTGCCAGTAGTCCTGCTAGCGGGGGGGCTTACAATGAGCAGTTCTTC. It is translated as CASSPASGGAYNEQFF.

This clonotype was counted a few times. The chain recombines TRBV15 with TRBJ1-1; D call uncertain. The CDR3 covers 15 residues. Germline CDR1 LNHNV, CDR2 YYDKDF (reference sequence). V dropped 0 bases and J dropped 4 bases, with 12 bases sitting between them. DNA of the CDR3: TGTGCCACCAGCAGAGAGGCGGAAGTGGGCACTGAAGCTTTCTTT. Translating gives CATSREAEVGTEAFF.

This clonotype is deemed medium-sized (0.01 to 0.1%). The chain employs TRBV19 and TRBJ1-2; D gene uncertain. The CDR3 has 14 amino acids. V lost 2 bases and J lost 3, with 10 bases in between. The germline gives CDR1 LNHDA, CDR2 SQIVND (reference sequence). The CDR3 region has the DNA TGTGCCAGTAGTATACGTGGCAGCTACTATGGCTACACCTTC. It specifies CASSIRGSYYGYTF.

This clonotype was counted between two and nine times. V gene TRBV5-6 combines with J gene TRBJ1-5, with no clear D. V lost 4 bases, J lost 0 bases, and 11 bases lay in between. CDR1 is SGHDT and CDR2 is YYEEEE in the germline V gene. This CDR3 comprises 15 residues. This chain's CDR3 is CASSRGPNSNQPQHF. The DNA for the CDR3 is TGTGCCAGCAGCCGAGGGCCAAATAGCAATCAGCCCCAGCATTTT.

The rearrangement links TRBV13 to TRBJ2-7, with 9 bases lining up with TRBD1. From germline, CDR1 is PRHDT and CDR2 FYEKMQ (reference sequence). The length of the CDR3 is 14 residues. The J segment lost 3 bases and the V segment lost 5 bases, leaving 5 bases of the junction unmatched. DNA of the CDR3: TGTGCCAGCAGCCTGGGACAGGGCGGCTACGAGCAGTACTTC. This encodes CASSLGQGGYEQYF.

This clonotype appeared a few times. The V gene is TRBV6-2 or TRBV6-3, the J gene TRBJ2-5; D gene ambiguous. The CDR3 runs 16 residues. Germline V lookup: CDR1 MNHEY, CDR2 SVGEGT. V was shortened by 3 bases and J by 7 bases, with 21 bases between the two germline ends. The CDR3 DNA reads TGTGCCAGCAGTTATTTTGATCCCGATCGTGAGAGGACCCAGTACTTC. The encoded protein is CASSYFDPDRERTQYF.

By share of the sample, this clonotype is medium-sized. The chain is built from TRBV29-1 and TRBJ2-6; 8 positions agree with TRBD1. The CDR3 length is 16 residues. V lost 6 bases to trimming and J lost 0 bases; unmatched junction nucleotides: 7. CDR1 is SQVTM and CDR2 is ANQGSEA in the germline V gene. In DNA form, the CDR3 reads TGCAGCGTGAAGGACAGGGTGAACTCTGGGGCCAACGTCCTGACTTTC. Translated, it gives CSVKDRVNSGANVLTF.